This note documents a single T cell receptor beta chain sequence. Its specificity is unknown. The PCR employed 60 Vbeta primers together with 13 Jbeta primers. Generated by immunoSEQ multiplex PCR, the TCRdb table keeps only in-frame clones and is missing some. Of 170,000 or so clones in the sample, about 84% are singletons; the top ten hold under 5%. The sample comes from a study of cytomegalovirus exposure and HLA in healthy donors. Study-wide background: An earlier analysis identified 117 million unique TCR beta sequences in 150 million to 200 million T cells.

It was healthy bone marrow donors who served as donors. The ends were cut back, 4 bases at V and 1 base at J, with 11 bases in the middle. CDR1 and CDR2 (germline): SGHNT, YYREEE (reference sequence). The CDR3 is 14 residues long. Study-level points and caveats: As a later analysis showed, a missense DCLRE1C variant was linked to trimming of TCR beta V- and J-genes. TCR sequences were mostly rare, though some public TCRs occurred in many donors.

The rearrangement links TRBV5-4 to TRBJ2-5; a weak D match, TRBD1 (6 bases). Sequences were obtained from PBMCs. The clonotype comes from a young man in good health and CMV-seronegative. The CDR3 region is CASSPGQLQETQYF. CDR3 sequence (DNA): TGTGCCAGCAGCCCTGGACAGCTCCAAGAGACCCAGTACTTC.